Listed below are T cell receptor beta chains from one sample, sequenced in a study of T cells in narcolepsy. The assay was immunoSEQ multiplex PCR, and TCRdb's table has in-frame clones only and misses some. The sample has some 30,000 clones; roughly three quarters are singletons. Sample: memory (CD45RA-) CD4+ T cells from blood. The receptors shown here come from a human donor in good health. Both conserved end residues are part of each CDR3. The order of the fields is clone size, CDR3 length, J gene, D gene, V gene, CDR3 DNA, CDR3 protein. The D gene is left open where the match is weak. Part of the rows lack a size; the others show once, few, many or a class for expanded clones.

clone size: -
CDR3 length: 12
J gene: TRBJ1-1
D gene: -
V gene: TRBV5-1
CDR3 DNA: TGCGCCAGCAGCTTGACTGGGGATGGGGCTTTCTTT
CDR3 protein: CASSLTGDGAFF

clone size: few
CDR3 length: 17
J gene: TRBJ2-1
D gene: -
V gene: TRBV5-1
CDR3 DNA: TGCGCCAGCAGCTGGAGCAATAGGGGCGGGACGGTCAATGAGCAGTTCTTC
CDR3 protein: CASSWSNRGGTVNEQFF

clone size: -
CDR3 length: 12
J gene: TRBJ1-2
D gene: TRBD1
V gene: TRBV6-5
CDR3 DNA: TGTGCCTCCCGGGACAGGGGGTATGGCTACACCTTC
CDR3 protein: CASRDRGYGYTF

clone size: once
CDR3 length: 16
J gene: TRBJ2-1
D gene: TRBD2
V gene: TRBV7-3
CDR3 DNA: TGTGCCAGCAGCTTAATGTCGGGACTAGCGTTTGGTGAGCAGTTCTTC
CDR3 protein: CASSLMSGLAFGEQFF

clone size: few
CDR3 length: 14
J gene: TRBJ1-1
D gene: -
V gene: TRBV19
CDR3 DNA: TGTGCCAGTAGTGGACCAGGGGTATCGGCTGAAGCTTTCTTT
CDR3 protein: CASSGPGVSAEAFF

clone size: few
CDR3 length: 13
J gene: TRBJ1-3
D gene: -
V gene: TRBV6-1
CDR3 DNA: TGTGCCAGCAGTGAAATCGGGGGAAACACCATATATTTT
CDR3 protein: CASSEIGGNTIYF

clone size: -
CDR3 length: 13
J gene: TRBJ1-2
D gene: TRBD1
V gene: TRBV19
CDR3 DNA: TGTGCCAGTAGCTCACAGGGGCTCGGAGGCTACACCTTC
CDR3 protein: CASSSQGLGGYTF

clone size: -
CDR3 length: 17
J gene: TRBJ1-2
D gene: TRBD1
V gene: TRBV7-9
CDR3 DNA: TGTGCCAGCAGTTCCGGGACAGGGGGCGCGGGCGACTATGGCTACACCTTC
CDR3 protein: CASSSGTGGAGDYGYTF

clone size: -
CDR3 length: 14
J gene: TRBJ2-3
D gene: -
V gene: TRBV13
CDR3 DNA: TGTGCCAGCAGCTTCGGCCTAGGCGGCGATACGCAGTATTTT
CDR3 protein: CASSFGLGGDTQYF

clone size: -
CDR3 length: 15
J gene: TRBJ2-1
D gene: TRBD1
V gene: TRBV19
CDR3 DNA: TGTGCCAGTAGTACATCCGGGACAGGATACAATGAGCAGTTCTTC
CDR3 protein: CASSTSGTGYNEQFF

clone size: -
CDR3 length: 14
J gene: TRBJ1-5
D gene: -
V gene: TRBV9
CDR3 DNA: TGTGCCAGCAGCGTAGGGGGTTACAATCAGCCCCAGCATTTT
CDR3 protein: CASSVGGYNQPQHF

clone size: -
CDR3 length: 17
J gene: TRBJ1-1
D gene: -
V gene: TRBV25-1
CDR3 DNA: TGTGCCAGCAGTGAATTGTGGGCCGGTAGCGGGGACACTGAAGCTTTCTTT
CDR3 protein: CASSELWAGSGDTEAFF

clone size: few
CDR3 length: 17
J gene: TRBJ2-3
D gene: -
V gene: TRBV9
CDR3 DNA: TGTGCCAGCAGCCCTACGCGGCCAGGGGATCCCACAGATACGCAGTATTTT
CDR3 protein: CASSPTRPGDPTDTQYF

clone size: -
CDR3 length: 15
J gene: TRBJ2-7
D gene: -
V gene: TRBV14
CDR3 DNA: TGTGCCAGCAGCCAAACTCGACAAGGGTCCTACGAGCAGTACTTC
CDR3 protein: CASSQTRQGSYEQYF

clone size: -
CDR3 length: 14
J gene: TRBJ2-7
D gene: -
V gene: TRBV11-2
CDR3 DNA: TGTGCCAGCAGCTTGGGACGGGGAGCCTACGAGCAGTACTTC
CDR3 protein: CASSLGRGAYEQYF

clone size: -
CDR3 length: 15
J gene: TRBJ2-1
D gene: -
V gene: TRBV19
CDR3 DNA: TGTGCCAGTAGTCCACGGACTACCCAGTTCGATGAGCAGTTCTTC
CDR3 protein: CASSPRTTQFDEQFF

clone size: -
CDR3 length: 13
J gene: TRBJ2-5
D gene: TRBD1
V gene: TRBV5-5
CDR3 DNA: TGTGCCAGCAGCTTTCGGACAGGAGAGACCCAGTACTTC
CDR3 protein: CASSFRTGETQYF

clone size: -
CDR3 length: 14
J gene: TRBJ1-1
D gene: -
V gene: TRBV2
CDR3 DNA: TGTGCCACCCAGAACGGTCCTCAGGACACTGAAGCTTTCTTT
CDR3 protein: CATQNGPQDTEAFF

clone size: -
CDR3 length: 14
J gene: TRBJ2-3
D gene: -
V gene: TRBV10-2
CDR3 DNA: TGCGCCAGCAGGGAGGGGGGTAGCACAGATACGCAGTATTTT
CDR3 protein: CASREGGSTDTQYF

clone size: -
CDR3 length: 13
J gene: TRBJ1-2
D gene: -
V gene: TRBV7-8
CDR3 DNA: TGTGCCAGCAGCTTACGGGCCAGCTATGGCTACACCTTC
CDR3 protein: CASSLRASYGYTF

clone size: once
CDR3 length: 16
J gene: TRBJ1-4
D gene: -
V gene: TRBV12-2
CDR3 DNA: TGTGCAAGTCGCTTAGCGGGACGGGGGGCAGGTGAAAAACTGTTTTTT
CDR3 protein: CASRLAGRGAGEKLFF

clone size: -
CDR3 length: 18
J gene: TRBJ2-3
D gene: -
V gene: TRBV5-1
CDR3 DNA: TGCGCCAGCAGCCCCCAGCCCCCAACTAGCATAAGCACAGATACGCAGTATTTT
CDR3 protein: CASSPQPPTSISTDTQYF

clone size: few
CDR3 length: 15
J gene: TRBJ2-2
D gene: TRBD2
V gene: TRBV6-6
CDR3 DNA: TGTGCCAGCTCTCCGGCGGGAGAGGTTGCCGGGGAGCTGTTTTTT
CDR3 protein: CASSPAGEVAGELFF

clone size: -
CDR3 length: 13
J gene: TRBJ1-6
D gene: -
V gene: TRBV6-1
CDR3 DNA: TGTGCCATCCTTGGCTTCGGGGATTCACCCCTCCACTTT
CDR3 protein: CAILGFGDSPLHF